This entry is about one T cell receptor beta chain. Its antigen target is currently unknown. No base quality information exists; no much larger clone differs at one position. This entry belongs to a study of glioma-infiltrating T cells after dendritic cell vaccination (dated by TCRdb to the mid-2010s). Regarding the study in general: The cohort comprised about 15 glioblastoma patients from Phase I and II dendritic cell vaccination trials, 9 newly diagnosed and 6 with recurrent disease. Autologous tumor lysate-pulsed dendritic cell vaccination was administered to the patients between the early 2000s and the early 2010s. The vaccine consisted of monocyte-derived dendritic cells cultured approximately seven days with IL-4 and GM-CSF, then pulsed overnight with autologous tumor lysate. Each patient was given three intradermal dendritic cell vaccine injections, spaced two weeks apart, in the arm below the axilla. Deep sequencing of TCR beta CDR3 regions was used to quantify tumor-infiltrating lymphocyte content and compare tumor and blood repertoires in dendritic cell-vaccinated glioblastoma patients. Survival after dendritic cell vaccination was correlated with TCR sequencing metrics, such as TIL content and the overlap between tumor and blood repertoires.

Patients were selected for having adequate residual fresh-frozen tumor tissue and more than two years of available survival data. Although molecular status otherwise differed among the glioblastoma patients, no patient had an isocitrate dehydrogenase mutation. PBMC were collected before vaccination, two weeks after the third vaccination, and at tumor progression if tumor progression occurred. Genomic DNA was extracted with the Qiagen DNeasy Blood extraction Kit. Overall study outcomes, separate from this receptor: The TCR overlap response model with three groups was called speculative and said to need prospective validation. TCR clonality showed no direct relationship with survival, which suggests that a diverse polyclonal response may be important. The cohort was small and heterogeneous, with few patients having full blood and tumor sets and even fewer initial-recurrent tumor pairs. Longer time to progression and overall survival after dendritic cell vaccination were predicted by higher estimated pretreatment TIL content.

V is pared back by 6 bases and J by 4 bases, with 19 bases lying between the germline termini. There are 16 amino acids in the CDR3, from cysteine to phenylalanine inclusive. The DNA shown is the 48-base CDR3, in frame from base 1. CDR1 is given as MNHNY and CDR2 as SVGAGI, both from the germline V gene (reference sequence). The immunoSEQ assay amplified TCRB CDR3 regions from approximately 2 micrograms of genomic DNA, or from all available DNA when less than that amount was available. For multiplex PCR, 60 forward primers for TCR V beta segments and 13 reverse primers for J beta segments were used. Synthetic control templates were spiked into each sample at limiting dilution to estimate reads per starting template. The Illumina HiSeq System generated 87 bp sequencing reads. Per the original workflow: PCR and sequencing errors were removed by a nearest neighbor algorithm that merged closely related sequences. TCR overlap was measured as the percentage of unique tumor TCR beta sequences also present in the same patient's peripheral blood. In its TCRdb copy, this immuneACCESS table keeps in-frame sequences only and misses some clones. Where compared with another copy, unresolved V genes explain less than half of these, and the others have no known cause. The V and J calls and the clone size are those of that table, but D and trimming were determined from the DNA. The sample table holds about 92,000 clones, of which about nine tenths were seen once. The top ten clones comprise more than 15% of the sample.

This receptor was taken from a human donor with glioblastoma. The V and J segments used are TRBV6-6 and TRBJ2-4; TRBD1 is perhaps the D gene, given 5 matching bases. Here the sequenced sample was blood, taken before dendritic cell vaccination. The CDR3 protein sequence reads: CASRDDRIRPKNIQYF. At the DNA level, the sequence is TGTGCCAGCAGAGACGACAGAATCCGTCCTAAAAACATTCAGTACTTC.